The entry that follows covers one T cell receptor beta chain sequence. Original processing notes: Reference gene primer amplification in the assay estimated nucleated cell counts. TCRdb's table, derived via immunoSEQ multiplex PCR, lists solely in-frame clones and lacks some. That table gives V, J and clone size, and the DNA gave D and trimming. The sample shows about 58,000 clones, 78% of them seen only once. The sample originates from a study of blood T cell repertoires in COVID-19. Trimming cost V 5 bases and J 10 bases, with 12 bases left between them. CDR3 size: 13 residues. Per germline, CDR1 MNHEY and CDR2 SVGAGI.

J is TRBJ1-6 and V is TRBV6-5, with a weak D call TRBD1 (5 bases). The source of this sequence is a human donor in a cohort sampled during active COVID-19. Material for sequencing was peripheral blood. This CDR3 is CASSSPGKSPLHF. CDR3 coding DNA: TGTGCCAGCAGTAGCCCAGGGAAGTCACCCCTCCACTTT.